This entry concerns a single T cell receptor beta chain. Libraries were prepared by immunoSEQ multiplex PCR; TCRdb keeps only in-frame clonotypes and omits some of them. The sample carries about 5,000 clones, 85% recorded once. This entry is derived from a study of follicular helper T cells after annual influenza vaccination. The overall study: Some donors were sampled over the 2013-2014, 2014-2015 and 2015-2016 vaccinations.

This CDR3 is 16 amino acids long. Germline CDR1 reads SGHTS; CDR2 reads YDEGEE. Deletions cut 4 bases from V and 0 bases from J, with 15 bases between. Time point defined: 2015-2016 season, pre-vaccination. Subjects lived in the community and lacked influenza vaccine within the prior 6 months. This sequence was found in an adult who received the influenza vaccine. The material sequenced was CXCR5+ CD38- circulating T follicular helper cells from blood, taken on the day of influenza vaccination. Subset noted: circulating Tfh, non-naive CD4+CXCR5+PD-1+ (ICOS+CD38+ or ICOS-CD38-). V gene TRBV5-8 combines with J gene TRBJ2-3; D is possibly TRBD1 (5 bases). CDR3 loop: CASSPHRLSSTDTQYF. CDR3 DNA sequence: TGTGCCAGCAGCCCCCACAGGCTTTCTAGCACAGATACGCAGTATTTT.